This TCR beta chain was documented in a study of blood T cell repertoires in COVID-19. The repertoire was sequenced with immunoSEQ multiplex PCR; TCRdb's copy has only in-frame clones and lacks some. The top ten hold approximately 1% of the sample, which has some 380,000 clones, roughly 86% seen once. Material for sequencing was peripheral blood. This receptor was taken from a human donor with acute or convalescent COVID-19. The donor label of this sample is uncertain.

In nucleotides, the CDR3 is TGTGCCAGCAGCCACAACAGGGGGCTCGTGGGCGGCTACACCTTC. The encoded protein is CASSHNRGLVGGYTF. V and J are TRBV3-1 (or the pseudogene TRBV3-2) and TRBJ1-2, with 9 bases fitting TRBD1. Germline loops: CDR1 LGHDT, CDR2 YNNKEL (reference sequence). This CDR3 is 15 amino acids long. The V gene end was trimmed by 3 bases and the J gene end by 8 bases; junction bases not matched to a gene: 10.